These 28 T cell receptor beta chains came from one sample sequenced in a study of vaccination and CD4 T cells after COVID-19. Cultured CD4+ T cell DNA was sequenced using the Oncomine TCR Beta short-read assay. TCRdb re-analysed the PCR reads in MiXCR, keeping a single row per CDR3 protein. The sample carries under 30,000 distinct CDR3 sequences, under 55% recorded once. The antigens for these receptors are not known. The time point denotes: late sampling 161 to 241 days after vaccination in a few convalescent patients. Treatment here: approximately nine-day PBMC culture with coronavirus spike peptide pools or control peptides (ViraFEST assay). Source: CD4+ T cells from blood, cultured in vitro, taken about 7 months after SARS-CoV-2 vaccination. Receptors were obtained from a human donor who had recovered from COVID-19.

The chain uses TRBV7-9 and TRBJ2-3, with D perhaps matching TRBD1 (5 bases). Germline V lookup: CDR1 SEHNR, CDR2 FQNEAQ (reference sequence). V gave up 5 bases and J gave up 2 bases, with 11 bases separating them. The CDR3 consists of 14 residues. CDR3 residues: CASSLRQFTDTQYF. The CDR3 DNA sequence: TGTGCCAGCAGCCTCCGACAGTTCACAGATACGCAGTATTTT.

This clonotype occurred a few times. The chain couples TRBV7-9 to TRBJ2-7, with a tentative D call TRBD2 (7 bases). The CDR3 contains 13 residues. V dropped 0 bases and J dropped 6 bases, with 9 bases sitting between them. CDR1 SEHNR and CDR2 FQNEAQ come from the germline V gene (reference sequence). The CDR3 region is CASSLAGGGEQYF. The CDR3, as DNA: TGTGCCAGCAGCTTAGCGGGAGGGGGCGAGCAGTACTTC. Drawing the rest from reference TRBV7-9 and TRBJ2-7, the complete variable domain is DTGVSQNPRHKITKRGQNVTFRCDPISEHNRLYWYRQTLGQGPEFLTYFQNEAQLEKSRLLSDRFSAERPKGSFSTLEIQRTEQGDSAMYLCASSLAGGGEQYFGPGTRLTVT.

This clonotype has just a few counts. The chain employs TRBV28 and TRBJ2-5, with 8 bases that match TRBD1. The CDR3 sequence is 14 residues long. With 7 bases clipped from V and 5 bases from J, the junction kept 9 bases outside the gene matches. Germline-derived CDR1 and CDR2 are MDHEN and SYDVKM. The CDR3 loop reads CASTKDRVGETQYF. The CDR3 region has the DNA TGTGCCAGCACCAAGGACAGGGTCGGCGAGACCCAGTACTTC.

The genes are TRBV6-1 and TRBJ2-5; 7 bases match TRBD2. The CDR3 has 18 residues. CDR1 and CDR2 from the germline V gene are MNHNS and SASEGT. Losses at the gene ends were 6 bases for V and 2 bases for J; bases not matched to a gene: 18. CDR3 protein: CASSSPGGRGRGQETQYF. The CDR3 coding sequence is TGTGCCAGCAGCTCGCCTGGAGGGAGAGGGAGGGGACAAGAGACCCAGTACTTC.

For the CDR3, the DNA is TGTGCCAGCCGAAGCGGCAATCAGCCCCAGCATTTT. As protein: CASRSGNQPQHF. The rearrangement joins TRBV6-1 to TRBJ1-5, with no clear D. Trimming took off 8 bases at V and 2 bases at J, with 7 bases between the two ends. The CDR3 consists of 12 residues. Per germline, CDR1 MNHNS and CDR2 SASEGT.

This clonotype was detected only once. The chain combines TRBV6-2 or TRBV6-3 with TRBJ1-5, with TRBD1 matching 7 bases. The CDR3 runs to 15 residues. J was trimmed by 0 bases and V by 4 bases; bases with no gene match: 3. The germline gives CDR1 MNHEY, CDR2 SVGEGT. CDR3 protein: CASSWGTDSNQPQHF. CDR3 coding DNA: TGTGCCAGCAGTTGGGGGACAGATAGCAATCAGCCCCAGCATTTT.

This clonotype has more than one count but fewer than ten. The rearrangement joins TRBV20-1 to TRBJ2-7, with TRBD1 identical over 10 bases. V trimming: 6 bases; J trimming: 1 base; junction bases outside the gene matches: 6. Germline lookup yields CDR1 DFQATT and CDR2 SNEGSKA (reference sequence). The CDR3 is 14 amino acids. The CDR3 reads CSADRQGASYEQYF. In DNA form, the CDR3 reads TGCAGTGCAGACCGACAGGGGGCATCCTACGAGCAGTACTTC.

The chain uses TRBV6-5 and TRBJ1-1, with D uncertain. CDR3 length equals 13 residues. Trimming shortened V by 4 bases and J by 1 base, and 7 bases separated the two germline ends. Germline V CDR1 and CDR2: MNHEY, SVGAGI. CDR3 sequence reads: CASSWGRNTEAFF. The DNA for the CDR3 is TGTGCCAGCAGTTGGGGTAGGAACACTGAAGCTTTCTTT.

This CDR3 is CASMPTSAHEQYF. CDR3 DNA sequence: TGTGCCAGCATGCCGACCTCAGCGCACGAGCAGTACTTC. This chain uses TRBV2 with TRBJ2-7; D ambiguous. From germline, CDR1 is SNHLY and CDR2 FYNNEI. V was clipped by 7 bases and J by 5 bases, with 15 bases between them. The CDR3 extends over 13 amino acids.

This clonotype was found a few times. The V call is TRBV2, the J call TRBJ2-5, with a tentative D call TRBD1 (6 bases). CDR1 and CDR2 from the germline V gene are SNHLY and FYNNEI. The CDR3 totals 14 residues. Between the trimmed V and J ends, which lost 7 bases and 0 bases, there was a span of 12 bases. CDR3 loop: CASNDDRYQETQYF. The CDR3 region has the DNA TGTGCCAGCAACGATGACAGGTACCAAGAGACCCAGTACTTC. The full variable domain, its missing parts supplied by reference TRBV2 and TRBJ2-5, is EPEVTQTPSHQVTQMGQEVILRCVPISNHLYFYWYRQILGQKVEFLVSFYNNEISEKSEIFDDQFSVERPDGSNFTLKIRSTKLEDSAMYFCASNDDRYQETQYFGPGTRLLVL.

The rearrangement joins TRBV20-1 to TRBJ2-3; D is undetermined. Deletions cut 3 bases from V and 3 bases from J, with 16 bases between. The CDR3 consists of 15 residues. CDR1 and CDR2 (germline): DFQATT, SNEGSKA (reference sequence). The CDR3 is CSARGSLVRTDTQYF. The DNA of the CDR3 is TGCAGTGCTAGGGGGTCCCTAGTTAGGACAGATACGCAGTATTTT.

The chain employs TRBV20-1 and TRBJ2-7; 8 nucleotides agree with TRBD1. CDR3 length: 13 residues. The V gene's germline CDR1 is DFQATT and CDR2 SNEGSKA (reference sequence). Losses at the gene ends were 7 bases for V and 2 bases for J; bases not matched to a gene: 7. CDR3 in DNA: TGCAGTGTCCAACTGACAGGGGCCTACGAGCAGTACTTC. The encoded protein is CSVQLTGAYEQYF.

The table lists this clonotype with a few counts. The chain has TRBV20-1 and TRBJ2-5, with TRBD1 identical over 7 bases. CDR1 is DFQATT, CDR2 SNEGSKA, per germline (reference sequence). The V gene end was trimmed by 1 base and the J gene end by 5 bases; junction bases not matched to a gene: 10. This CDR3 comprises 15 residues. The chain's CDR3 is CSARVPTGRRETQYF. CDR3 bases: TGCAGTGCTAGAGTACCGACAGGGCGGCGGGAGACCCAGTACTTC.

This clonotype was counted between two and nine times. This sequence joins TRBV27 and TRBJ2-5; TRBD2 agrees at 11 bases. The CDR3 runs 15 residues. Trimming took 3 bases from V and 5 from J; bases not matched to a gene: 5. Germline V gene data show CDR1 as MNHEY and CDR2 as SMNVEV (reference sequence). This CDR3 is CASSFILAGVETQYF. Written as DNA, the CDR3 is TGTGCCAGCAGTTTTATACTAGCGGGAGTGGAGACCCAGTACTTC.

CDR3 sequence: CASSGERGADGYTF. CDR3 sequence (DNA): TGTGCCAGCAGTGGTGAGCGGGGGGCGGATGGCTACACCTTC. V usage is TRBV2 and J usage is TRBJ1-2; D possibly corresponds to TRBD1 (6 bases). With 4 bases removed from V and 6 bases from J, the gap between germline ends came to 15 bases. The CDR3 is 14 residues long. Germline V CDR1 and CDR2: SNHLY, FYNNEI.

In this sample, this clonotype turned up once. V and J are TRBV20-1 and TRBJ2-5; 10 positions agree with TRBD2. V lost 1 base to trimming and J lost 2 bases; unmatched junction nucleotides: 4. The CDR3 loop spans 15 amino acids. Germline V gene lookup returns CDR1 DFQATT and CDR2 SNEGSKA (reference sequence). Here the CDR3 DNA reads TGCAGTGCTAGAGGAGCGGGAGGGTTTCAAGAGACCCAGTACTTC. This sequence encodes CSARGAGGFQETQYF.

The gene calls are TRBV28 and TRBJ2-7; no reliable D call. V was shortened by 5 bases and J by 4 bases, with 6 bases between the two germline ends. Germline V gene lookup returns CDR1 MDHEN and CDR2 SYDVKM. The CDR3 loop spans 11 amino acids. The CDR3 region is CASSIQYEQYF. The CDR3 region has the DNA TGTGCCAGCAGTATTCAATACGAGCAGTACTTC.

This clonotype was observed a few times. The chain combines TRBV19 with TRBJ1-1; 9 positions agree with TRBD1. Per germline, CDR1 LNHDA and CDR2 SQIVND (reference sequence). The CDR3 is made up of 13 amino acids. Losses at the gene ends were 4 bases for V and 9 bases for J; bases not matched to a gene: 6. CDR3 residues: CASSRDRASQAFF. The CDR3 coding sequence is TGTGCCAGTAGTAGGGACAGGGCGTCACAAGCTTTCTTT.

Here the CDR3 DNA reads TGTGCCAGCAGTAAACTACGACAGGGATCCACTGAAGCTTTCTTT. Residues: CASSKLRQGSTEAFF. The chain combines TRBV6-1 with TRBJ1-1; 7 nucleotides line up with TRBD1. V shed 5 bases and J 4 bases; nucleotides not matched to a gene: 10. The CDR3 has 15 amino acids. Per the germline V gene, CDR1 is MNHNS and CDR2 is SASEGT.

This clonotype was picked up a small number of times. The chain recombines TRBV7-6 with TRBJ2-3; the D gene is possibly TRBD2 (5 bases). V lost 10 bases and J 4 bases, leaving 18 bases between the germline ends. From germline, CDR1 is SGHVS and CDR2 FNYEAQ. The CDR3 has 14 amino acids. The CDR3 sequence is CATQTSSGADTQYF. CDR3 nucleotides: TGTGCCACCCAGACTTCATCCGGGGCAGATACGCAGTATTTT.

This clonotype occurred a few times. The chain links TRBV2 to TRBJ1-2; D is uncertain. Trimming removed 8 bases from V and 1 base from J, with 11 bases in between. Germline CDR1 reads SNHLY; CDR2 reads FYNNEI. The CDR3 loop spans 13 amino acids. The CDR3 is CASGGKVNYGYTF. The CDR3 bases are TGTGCCAGCGGAGGTAAAGTTAACTATGGCTACACCTTC.

V and J are TRBV20-1 and TRBJ2-4; D remains ambiguous. The germline V and J ends were trimmed by 5 bases and 8 bases, with 16 bases remaining between them. CDR3 length equals 13 residues. The germline V gene encodes CDR1 DFQATT and CDR2 SNEGSKA (reference sequence). CDR3 loop: CSAGAPGGYIQYF. The CDR3 region has the DNA TGCAGTGCTGGAGCGCCGGGCGGCTACATTCAGTACTTC.

V and J are TRBV2 and TRBJ2-3, with D perhaps TRBD2 (5 bases). Germline V CDR1 and CDR2: SNHLY, FYNNEI. V dropped 4 bases and J dropped 0 bases, with 8 bases sitting between them. CDR3 length: 14 residues. The CDR3 spells CASSGSVSTDTQYF. DNA for the CDR3: TGTGCCAGCAGTGGTAGCGTTAGCACAGATACGCAGTATTTT.

The chain joins TRBV28 to TRBJ2-4; D is perhaps TRBD1 (5 bases). V lost 9 bases to trimming and J lost 2 bases, with 11 bases between them. Per the germline V gene, CDR1 is MDHEN and CDR2 is SYDVKM. The CDR3 is made up of 13 amino acids. The CDR3 region is CASTDTTKNIQYF. The CDR3 nucleotides are TGTGCCAGTACGGACACGACCAAAAACATTCAGTACTTC.

The chain employs TRBV5-1 and TRBJ2-3, with no clear D. Germline-derived CDR1 and CDR2 are SGHRS and YFSETQ. The CDR3 totals 15 residues. V lost 2 bases and J 1 base, leaving 11 bases between the germline ends. The CDR3 DNA is TGCGCCAGCAGCTTTAAGGGTCCTGGCACAGATACGCAGTATTTT. It codes for CASSFKGPGTDTQYF.

The chain recombines TRBV20-1 with TRBJ1-1; D call uncertain. This CDR3 has 14 amino acids. Germline V gene sequence: CDR1 DFQATT, CDR2 SNEGSKA (reference sequence). V lost 5 bases and J 3 bases, leaving 16 bases between the germline ends. DNA for the CDR3: TGCAGTGCTCTTGACCTACCTCGGCACACTGAAGCTTTCTTT. Translated: CSALDLPRHTEAFF.

The chain carries TRBV20-1 and TRBJ1-2; no clear D gene. The CDR3 runs to 15 residues. CDR1 DFQATT and CDR2 SNEGSKA come from the germline V gene (reference sequence). Trimming removed 3 bases at V and 0 bases at J, with 14 bases between. This chain's CDR3 is CSASLRTRTNYGYTF. The DNA for the CDR3 is TGCAGTGCTAGCCTCCGTACGAGGACTAACTATGGCTACACCTTC.

CDR3 nucleotide sequence: TGCAGTGCCAGCGGGACAGGGGGTAATCAGCCCCAGCATTTT. It translates to CSASGTGGNQPQHF. J is TRBJ1-5 and V is TRBV20-1; 11 nucleotides line up with TRBD1. The CDR3 is 14 residues long. V trimming: 6 bases; J trimming: 4 bases; junction bases outside the gene matches: 5. Germline V gene sequence: CDR1 DFQATT, CDR2 SNEGSKA (reference sequence).